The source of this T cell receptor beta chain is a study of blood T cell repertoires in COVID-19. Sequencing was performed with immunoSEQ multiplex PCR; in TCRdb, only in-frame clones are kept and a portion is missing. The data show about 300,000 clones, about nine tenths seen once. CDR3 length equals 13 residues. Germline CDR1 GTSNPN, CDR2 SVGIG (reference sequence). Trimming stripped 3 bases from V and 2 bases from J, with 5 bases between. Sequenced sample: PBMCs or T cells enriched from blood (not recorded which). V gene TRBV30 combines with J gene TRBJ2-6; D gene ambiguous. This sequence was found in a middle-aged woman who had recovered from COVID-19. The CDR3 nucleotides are TGTGCCTGGAGGACTGCTGGGGCCAACGTCCTGACTTTC. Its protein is CAWRTAGANVLTF.